This TCR beta chain was captured in a study of regulatory T cells in long-lasting Graves disease. The time point denotes: newly diagnosed GD, antithyroid drugs for less than 3 months. Extracted PBMC RNA gave rise to the TCR library. CDR3-region Arm-PCR and iRepertoire HTBI primers produced the TCR beta libraries. In the authors' workflow: The samples included approximately 60 TRBV and some 15 TRBJ segments. TCRdb re-analysed the multiplex PCR reads in MiXCR, keeping a single row per CDR3 protein. The V and J calls follow TCRdb's processing rather than the paper's. This table has approximately 560,000 distinct CDR3 sequences, 15% to 20% appearing once. V was pared by 0 bases and J by 8 bases, with 12 bases between. CDR3 size: 14 residues. In germline, CDR1 is SGDLS, CDR2 YYNGEE. The sample also formed part of further work on T cells in Graves' hyperthyroidism and ophthalmopathy. That work contributes: TCR CDR3 regions were first amplified by RT-PCR with HTBI primers.

This receptor was identified in a man between 18 and 29 years old with Graves disease. The source material was peripheral blood mononuclear cells (PBMCs), sampled at new diagnosis, from a patient treated with antithyroid drugs. The chain is built from TRBV9 and TRBJ2-1, with D tentatively TRBD1 (5 bases). For the CDR3, the DNA is TGTGCCAGCAGCGTAGGCCAAGGGGAAGATGAGCAGTTCTTC. Amino acids: CASSVGQGEDEQFF.